A selection of T cell receptor beta chains follows, all from one sample in a study of blood T cell repertoires in COVID-19. The method was immunoSEQ multiplex PCR; TCRdb's version includes in-frame clones alone and lacks a portion of them. Altogether about 140,000 clones are present, around four fifths being singletons, with the ten largest covering more than 5%. The specimen was PBMCs or T cells enriched from blood (not recorded which). The receptors were sampled from a woman between 35 and 50 years old who had recovered from COVID-19. Each CDR3 is given with its conserved first and last residue. The D gene is left open where the match is weak. Not all rows give a size; the values are once, few, many and, for expanded clones, a class.

j_gene | v_gene | d_gene | abundance | CDR3nt | CDR3aa
TRBJ2-3 | TRBV7-3 | TRBD1 | . | TGTGCCAGCAGCGGGGACAGGGGCACAGATACGCAGTATTTT | CASSGDRGTDTQYF
TRBJ2-1 | TRBV2 | . | . | TGTGCCAGCGAGACACTGAGCCCGTACAATGAGCAGTTCTTC | CASETLSPYNEQFF
TRBJ1-4 | TRBV5-5 | . | . | TGTGCCAGCAGCTCCCAGACAGGCAGGGGTGAAAAACTGTTTTTT | CASSSQTGRGEKLFF
TRBJ1-4 | TRBV19 | . | . | TGTGCCAGTACTAGTGAGCTTCAGGAAAAACTGTTTTTT | CASTSELQEKLFF
TRBJ2-7 | TRBV7-2 | . | . | TGTGCCAGCAGCTTTAGTGGCAGGGGTATTTCCGAGCAGTACTTC | CASSFSGRGISEQYF
TRBJ2-5 | TRBV29-1 | . | . | TGCAGCGTTAATGAAGGGGGACCCCAAGAGACCCAGTACTTC | CSVNEGGPQETQYF
TRBJ1-5 | TRBV19 | . | . | TGTGCCAGTAGGTATACAGGCGACAATCAGCCCCAGCATTTT | CASRYTGDNQPQHF
TRBJ2-6 | TRBV13 | . | . | TGTGCCAGCAGCCCCCCGGGGATCGGTGGGGCCAACGTCCTGACTTTC | CASSPPGIGGANVLTF
TRBJ2-1 | TRBV6-6 | . | . | TGTGCCAGCAGTTACTCTAGTAATGAGCAGTTCTTC | CASSYSSNEQFF
TRBJ2-1 | TRBV18 | . | . | TGTGCCAGCTCAACTGGGCCCTTGGCTAACAATGAGCAGTTCTTC | CASSTGPLANNEQFF
TRBJ2-5 | TRBV5-1 | TRBD2 | . | TGCGCCAGCAGCTTGGTGCTAGCGGGGGGGCAAGAGACCCAGTACTTC | CASSLVLAGGQETQYF
TRBJ1-5 | TRBV6-1 | . | . | TGTGCCACCTGGCTTAGCAATCAGCCCCAGCATTTT | CATWLSNQPQHF
TRBJ2-5 | TRBV21-1 | . | . | TGTGCCAGCAGCAAGAGGCAGCCAAAAGAGACCCAGTACTTC | CASSKRQPKETQYF
TRBJ1-2 | TRBV6-6 | TRBD1 | . | TGTGCCAGCAGACCCGGGACAGCTAACTATGGCTACACCTTC | CASRPGTANYGYTF
TRBJ1-5 | TRBV6-1 | . | . | TGTGCCAGCAGTGAAGGGGGGGGGCAGGAGTTGGGACGGCCCCAGCATTTT | CASSEGGGQELGRPQHF
TRBJ1-5 | TRBV19 | TRBD1 | . | TGTGCCAGTAGTGCGATGACAGGGGCAGGGAGCAATCAGCCCCAGCATTTT | CASSAMTGAGSNQPQHF
TRBJ1-6 | TRBV5-1 | TRBD1 | once | TGCGCCAGCAGCCCCAAGCAGGGGGTAGTAGGGACAGGGGGTGAGGGATCCTATAATTCACCCCTCCACTTT | CASSPKQGVVGTGGEGSYNSPLHF
TRBJ1-2 | TRBV5-4 | . | . | TGTGCCAGCAGCTTATTAGACAGTCATAACTATGGCTACACCTTC | CASSLLDSHNYGYTF
TRBJ2-3 | TRBV5-1 | . | . | TGCGCCAGCAGCCTAGCCCCGGGAACGAGCACAGATACGCAGTATTTT | CASSLAPGTSTDTQYF
TRBJ1-6 | TRBV15 | TRBD1 | few | TGTGCCACCAGCAGAGATACCAGTCCAACAGGGGTGGATTCACCCCTCCACTTT | CATSRDTSPTGVDSPLHF
TRBJ2-2 | TRBV19 | TRBD1 | . | TGTGCCACTGGACAGGGGGCGACCGGGGAGCTGTTTTTT | CATGQGATGELFF
TRBJ2-7 | TRBV2 | . | . | TGTGCCAGCAGTGCATTGGGGGGTCACGAGCAGTACTTC | CASSALGGHEQYF
TRBJ2-5 | TRBV6-5 | . | few | TGTGCCAGCAGTTACTCCGGACAGCAAGAGACCCAGTACTTC | CASSYSGQQETQYF
TRBJ1-4 | TRBV27 | TRBD1 | . | TGTGCCAGCAGTCGGACAGGGCGGAATGAAAAACTGTTTTTT | CASSRTGRNEKLFF
TRBJ1-1 | TRBV12-3/TRBV12-4 | . | . | TGTGCCAGCAGTTTTAAGAACACTGAAGCTTTCTTT | CASSFKNTEAFF
TRBJ1-1 | TRBV5-6 | TRBD1 | once | TGTGCCAGCAGCCGAAGGACAGGGAAGACTGAAGCTTTCTTT | CASSRRTGKTEAFF
TRBJ1-2 | TRBV10-3 | TRBD1 | . | TGTGCCATCGAGGACAGGGGGGACTATGGCTACACCTTC | CAIEDRGDYGYTF
TRBJ1-3 | TRBV2 | . | . | TGTGCCAGCAGAGACAGCCCCTCTGGAAACACCATATATTTT | CASRDSPSGNTIYF
TRBJ2-2 | TRBV3-1/TRBV3-2 | TRBD2 | . | TGTGCCAGCAAGAGGTCGGGGGGGCAAACCGGGGAGCTGTTTTTT | CASKRSGGQTGELFF
TRBJ1-1 | TRBV9 | . | . | TGTGCCAGCAGCGTTGCAGGGGCCGCAAGTTTATTCTTT | CASSVAGAASLFF
TRBJ2-7 | TRBV6-5 | . | . | TGTGCCAGCAAGCAAGACGACAGCTCCTACGAGCAGTACTTC | CASKQDDSSYEQYF
TRBJ2-1 | TRBV9 | . | few | TGTGCCAGCAGCTTGGGAGGGGGTGAGCAGTTCTTC | CASSLGGGEQFF
TRBJ1-2 | TRBV19 | TRBD1 | . | TGTGCCAGTTTGACAGGGAAGGGCTACACCTTC | CASLTGKGYTF
TRBJ1-1 | TRBV5-4 | . | . | TGTGCCAGCAGCTCGGGGGGTGCTGTGGGCACTGAAGCTTTCTTT | CASSSGGAVGTEAFF
TRBJ1-6 | TRBV11-2 | . | . | TGTGCCAGCAGCTCTCTCAGGGGAAGGAATTCACCCCTCCACTTT | CASSSLRGRNSPLHF
TRBJ2-5 | TRBV9 | . | . | TGTGCCAGCAGCGTGGGGGGAGTTAACCAAGAGACCCAGTACTTC | CASSVGGVNQETQYF
TRBJ1-1 | TRBV6-1 | TRBD1 | . | TGTGCCAGCAGTGACCGGGACAGGGGTCTTTTTGACACTGAAGCTTTCTTT | CASSDRDRGLFDTEAFF
TRBJ1-6 | TRBV25-1 | TRBD1 | . | TGTGCCAGCACCGAATCCCAGGGGGCTGGCTCACCCCTCCACTTT | CASTESQGAGSPLHF
TRBJ1-6 | TRBV5-6 | TRBD1 | . | TGTGCCAGCAGCGTCCTTGGGACAGGGATAAATTCACCCCTCCACTTT | CASSVLGTGINSPLHF
TRBJ2-3 | TRBV11-3 | . | . | TGTGCCAGCAGCAAGAGCGGTTCTAGCACAGATACGCAGTATTTT | CASSKSGSSTDTQYF
TRBJ2-3 | TRBV7-2 | TRBD2 | few | TGTGCCAGCAGCCTTGGACTAGCGGGGGGCACAGATACGCAGTATTTT | CASSLGLAGGTDTQYF
TRBJ2-7 | TRBV19 | TRBD1 | . | TGTGCCAGTAGTATCAAGGGGACAGGACCCTACGAGCAGTACTTC | CASSIKGTGPYEQYF
TRBJ2-1 | TRBV6-4 | . | . | TGTGCCAGCAGTGACGCTAGCTACAATGAGCAGTTCTTC | CASSDASYNEQFF
TRBJ1-1 | TRBV4-1 | . | once | TGCGCCAGCAGCCAAGAAAAGCGACAGCATGTAGGCACTGAAGCTTTCTTT | CASSQEKRQHVGTEAFF
TRBJ1-1 | TRBV5-1 | . | . | TGCGCCAGCAGCTTGCAGGGCAGCACTGAAGCTTTCTTT | CASSLQGSTEAFF
TRBJ2-7 | TRBV27 | . | . | TGTGCCAGCAGTTTCGGGGTGGAAGGCTACGAGCAGTACTTC | CASSFGVEGYEQYF